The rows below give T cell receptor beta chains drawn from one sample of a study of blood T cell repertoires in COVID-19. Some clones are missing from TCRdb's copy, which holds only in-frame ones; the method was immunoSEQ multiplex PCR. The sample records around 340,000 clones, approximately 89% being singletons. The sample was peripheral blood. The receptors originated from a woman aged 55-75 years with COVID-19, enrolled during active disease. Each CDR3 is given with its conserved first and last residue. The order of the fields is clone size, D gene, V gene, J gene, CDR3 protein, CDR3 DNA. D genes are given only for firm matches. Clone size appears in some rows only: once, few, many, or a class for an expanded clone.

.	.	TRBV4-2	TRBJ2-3	CASSPHSGNTDTQYF	TGTGCCAGCAGCCCTCACAGCGGTAACACAGATACGCAGTATTTT
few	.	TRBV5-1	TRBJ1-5	CASSFREGEQPQHF	TGCGCCAGCAGCTTCCGGGAAGGAGAACAGCCCCAGCATTTT
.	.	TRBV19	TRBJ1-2	CASSKARHLNYGYTF	TGTGCCAGTAGTAAGGCGCGACACCTTAACTATGGCTACACCTTC
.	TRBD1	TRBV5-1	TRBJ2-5	CASSFEGAVWETQYF	TGCGCCAGCAGCTTTGAGGGGGCCGTTTGGGAGACCCAGTACTTC
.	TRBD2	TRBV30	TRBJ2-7	CAWSVAGGPYEQYF	TGTGCCTGGAGTGTGGCGGGGGGACCCTACGAGCAGTACTTC
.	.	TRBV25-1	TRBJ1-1	CASSESQPRRLNTEAFF	TGTGCCAGCAGTGAATCACAGCCGAGACGGCTGAACACTGAAGCTTTCTTT
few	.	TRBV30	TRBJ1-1	CAWSALRTLNTEAFF	TGTGCCTGGAGTGCCCTTCGGACACTGAACACTGAAGCTTTCTTT
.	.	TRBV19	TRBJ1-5	CASSIGEAYNQPQHF	TGTGCCAGTAGTATTGGGGAGGCGTACAATCAGCCCCAGCATTTT
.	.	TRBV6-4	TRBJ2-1	CASTNRESGNEQFF	TGTGCCAGCACCAACAGGGAAAGCGGCAATGAGCAGTTCTTC
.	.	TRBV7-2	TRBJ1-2	CASSLVQGNYGYTF	TGTGCCAGCAGCTTAGTTCAGGGGAACTATGGCTACACCTTC
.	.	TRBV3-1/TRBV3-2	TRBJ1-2	CASSQGGSSKGYTF	TGTGCCAGCAGCCAAGGGGGCAGCTCGAAGGGCTACACCTTC
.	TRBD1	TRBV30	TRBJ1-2	CAWSIQGANYGYTF	TGTGCCTGGAGTATACAGGGGGCTAACTATGGCTACACCTTC
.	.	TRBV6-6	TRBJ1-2	CASSIGQRNYGYTF	TGTGCCAGCAGTATAGGACAGCGAAACTATGGCTACACCTTC
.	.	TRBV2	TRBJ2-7	CASKSGSLGEQYF	TGTGCCAGCAAGTCAGGGTCCCTGGGGGAGCAGTACTTC
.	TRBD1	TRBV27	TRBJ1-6	CASRRQGAGNSPLHF	TGTGCCAGCAGGAGACAGGGGGCGGGTAATTCACCCCTCCACTTT
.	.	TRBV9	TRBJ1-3	CASSLAVFSGNTIYF	TGTGCCAGCAGCCTCGCAGTATTCTCTGGAAACACCATATATTTT
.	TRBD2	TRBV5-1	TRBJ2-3	CASSLSLAGGPWTQADTQYF	TGCGCCAGCAGCTTGAGCCTAGCGGGGGGGCCGTGGACACAAGCAGATACGCAGTATTTT
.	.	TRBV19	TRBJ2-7	CASSAGTFNEQYF	TGTGCCAGTAGTGCCGGGACTTTTAACGAGCAGTACTTC
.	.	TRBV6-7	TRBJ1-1	CASSRGTRAFF	TGTGCCAGCAGCCGGGGGACGCGGGCTTTCTTT
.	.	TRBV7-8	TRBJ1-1	CASSLLVGQQNTEAFF	TGTGCCAGCAGCTTATTAGTGGGCCAACAGAACACTGAAGCTTTCTTT
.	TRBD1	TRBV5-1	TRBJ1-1	CASSLVWTGDENTEAFF	TGCGCCAGCAGCTTGGTGTGGACAGGGGATGAGAACACTGAAGCTTTCTTT
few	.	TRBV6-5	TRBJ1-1	CASSSTGLTEAFF	TGTGCCAGCAGTTCCACAGGGCTCACTGAAGCTTTCTTT
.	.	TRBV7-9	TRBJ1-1	CASSPGEGRAFF	TGTGCCAGCAGCCCGGGGGAGGGGAGAGCTTTCTTT
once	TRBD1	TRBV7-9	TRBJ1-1	CASSLLGTGGTEAFF	TGTGCCAGCAGCTTATTGGGGACAGGGGGCACTGAAGCTTTCTTT
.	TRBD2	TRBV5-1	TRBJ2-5	CASSLASGFQETQYF	TGCGCCAGCAGCTTGGCTAGCGGCTTCCAAGAGACCCAGTACTTC
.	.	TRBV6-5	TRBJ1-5	CASSYSPGQPQHF	TGTGCCAGCAGTTACTCGCCAGGTCAGCCCCAGCATTTT
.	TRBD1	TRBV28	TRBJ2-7	CASSPWTGLIEQYF	TGTGCCAGCAGTCCCTGGACAGGGCTTATCGAGCAGTACTTC
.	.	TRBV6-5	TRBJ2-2	CASSRQTGSAGELFF	TGTGCCAGCAGTCGACAAACAGGGAGCGCCGGGGAGCTGTTTTTT
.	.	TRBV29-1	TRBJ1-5	CSVKQGFNQPQHF	TGCAGCGTCAAACAGGGATTCAATCAGCCCCAGCATTTT
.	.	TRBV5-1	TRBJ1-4	CASSLGGRKDREKLFF	TGCGCCAGCAGCTTGGGAGGGCGCAAGGATAGAGAAAAACTGTTTTTT
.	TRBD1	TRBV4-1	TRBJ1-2	CASSQARYIGTGRGYTF	TGCGCCAGCAGCCAAGCCCGCTATATCGGGACAGGGAGAGGCTACACCTTC
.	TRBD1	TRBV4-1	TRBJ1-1	CASSQGQGMNTEAFF	TGCGCCAGCAGCCAAGGACAGGGAATGAACACTGAAGCTTTCTTT
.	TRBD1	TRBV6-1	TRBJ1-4	CASSEDRALWGSEKLFF	TGTGCCAGCAGTGAGGACAGGGCCCTCTGGGGGAGTGAAAAACTGTTTTTT
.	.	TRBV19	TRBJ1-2	CASSTGTVYGYTF	TGTGCCAGTAGTACTGGAACAGTCTATGGCTACACCTTC
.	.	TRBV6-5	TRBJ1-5	CASSYGGSSDQPQHF	TGTGCCAGCAGTTACGGGGGGAGCAGCGATCAGCCCCAGCATTTT
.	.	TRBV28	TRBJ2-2	CASDGLSRELFF	TGTGCCAGCGACGGACTATCTCGGGAGCTGTTTTTT
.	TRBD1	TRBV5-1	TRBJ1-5	CASSEGQSRNQPQHF	TGCGCCAGCAGCGAGGGACAGTCTCGGAATCAGCCCCAGCATTTT
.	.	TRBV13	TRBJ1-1	CASSLINWAADMNTEAFF	TGTGCCAGCAGCTTAATAAATTGGGCCGCTGATATGAACACTGAAGCTTTCTTT
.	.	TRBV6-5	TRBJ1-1	CASSAPRTLNTEAFF	TGTGCCAGCAGCGCCCCGAGGACTTTGAACACTGAAGCTTTCTTT
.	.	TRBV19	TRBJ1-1	CASIRGQLNTEAFF	TGTGCCAGTATCCGTGGACAGTTGAACACTGAAGCTTTCTTT
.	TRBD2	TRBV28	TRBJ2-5	CASSSPRPGLAVQETQYF	TGTGCCAGCAGTTCTCCCCGACCGGGACTAGCGGTCCAAGAGACCCAGTACTTC
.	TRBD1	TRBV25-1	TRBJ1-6	CASSGGTGDNRYNSPLHF	TGTGCCAGCAGTGGGGGAACAGGGGACAACCGCTATAATTCACCCCTCCACTTT
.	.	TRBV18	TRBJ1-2	CASSPEQVNYGYTF	TGTGCCAGCTCACCAGAACAGGTTAACTATGGCTACACCTTC
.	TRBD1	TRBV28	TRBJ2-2	CASDRTGRLGELFF	TGTGCCAGCGATCGGACAGGGCGTTTAGGGGAGCTGTTTTTT
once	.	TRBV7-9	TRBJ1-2	CASSLAPSGVYGYTF	TGTGCCAGCAGCTTAGCCCCTTCAGGGGTCTATGGCTACACCTTC